This TCR beta chain emerged from a study of blood T cell repertoires in COVID-19. Overall study: PBMCs, B-cell-depleted T cells, or T cells provided the cDNA or gDNA that made up the material.

Original data processing: Scientists estimated how many nucleated cells there were by amplifying reference gene primers. TCRdb's table, derived via immunoSEQ multiplex PCR, lists solely in-frame clones and lacks some. The V and J calls and clone size come from that table; D and trimming were worked out from the DNA. Of about 180,000 clones listed, around 83% are singletons. Germline V gives CDR1 LGHNA, CDR2 YSLEER. J was trimmed by 2 bases and V by 0 bases; bases with no gene match: 13. CDR3 length: 20 residues. Sequencing was performed on peripheral blood. V usage is TRBV4-3 and J usage is TRBJ1-6; 7 nucleotides agree with TRBD1. This receptor was obtained from a human donor in a cohort sampled during active COVID-19. The CDR3 sequence: CASSQDKGQHISTYNSPLHF. The CDR3 bases are TGCGCCAGCAGCCAAGATAAGGGACAGCACATTAGCACCTATAATTCACCCCTCCACTTT.